These T cell receptor beta chains were read from a single sample in a study of blood T cells in healthy people across ages. MiXCR, applied by TCRdb to the 5' RACE reads, yields one record per CDR3 protein. The table has about 780,000 distinct CDR3 sequences, about 45% seen once; the top ten hold 15% to 20%. Sample: blood. The receptors derive from a man of 80 years or more in good health. Each CDR3 is given with its conserved first and last residue. The listing skips clone size in some rows; elsewhere it reads once, few, many or a size class.

j_gene | abundance | v_gene | len | CDR3aa
TRBJ2-3 | . | TRBV2 | 16 | CASRDGLAGDTDTQYF
TRBJ2-1 | . | TRBV9 | 13 | CASSVGDINEQFF
TRBJ2-3 | few | TRBV6-1 | 14 | CASRTSGSSDTQYF
TRBJ2-7 | many | TRBV20-1 | 15 | CSARERGKGKPLQYF
TRBJ2-7 | few | TRBV11-3 | 15 | CASSRRTGLINEQYF
TRBJ2-3 | . | TRBV4-2 | 16 | CASSQRGSRRADTLYF
TRBJ1-5 | few | TRBV25-1 | 16 | CASSEAGTGGNQPQHF
TRBJ2-7 | many | TRBV20-1 | 14 | CSAKRSRASYEQYF
TRBJ2-3 | many | TRBV5-1 | 15 | CASRKSGSGTDTQYF
. | . | TRBV28 | 15 | CASSRIDRVPETQYF
TRBJ1-1 | . | TRBV28 | 14 | CASFPDLLSTEAFF
TRBJ1-3 | . | TRBV5-1 | 16 | CASSASGDPSGNTIYF
TRBJ2-3 | . | TRBV4-2 | 17 | CASSQGPQRVSTDTQYF
TRBJ2-3 | . | TRBV5-1 | 12 | CASGQGTDTQYF
TRBJ2-1 | once | TRBV20-1 | 15 | CCASSPNSGRYEQFF
TRBJ2-7 | few | TRBV7-2 | 17 | CASSPNPSGVSSYEQYF
TRBJ1-6 | few | TRBV20-1 | 13 | CSARTGYNSPLHF
TRBJ2-7 | many | TRBV12-3/TRBV12-4 | 12 | CASSHQIYEQYF
TRBJ2-3 | . | TRBV20-1 | 17 | CSARDGGTSGRPDTQYF
. | . | TRBV20-1 | 14 | CSASPGRGQETQYF
TRBJ2-7 | . | TRBV15 | 14 | CATSRVTGSYEQYF
TRBJ2-1 | once | TRBV20-1 | 16 | CSAREPQGDPYNEQFF
TRBJ2-7 | . | TRBV20-1 | 13 | CSAQTGDTYEQYF
TRBJ1-1 | . | TRBV29-1 | 13 | CSVEDSGDTEAFF
TRBJ2-3 | . | TRBV7-3 | 16 | CASSRTVGAGTDTQYF
TRBJ2-5 | . | TRBV7-2 | 15 | CASSRSTGAKETQYF
TRBJ2-1 | . | TRBV5-1 | 14 | CASSPGTSSGEQFF
TRBJ1-3 | . | TRBV7-9 | 14 | CASSTSTSGNTIYF
TRBJ2-2 | . | TRBV12-3/TRBV12-4 | 17 | CASSSWRGRASVGELFF
TRBJ1-6 | . | TRBV29-1 | 14 | CSVRLQGESSPLHF
TRBJ2-1 | few | TRBV19 | 13 | CASSIVLGGEQFF
TRBJ1-1 | few | TRBV5-1 | 18 | CASSGGYDSHLGNTEAFF